This T cell receptor beta chain was retrieved from a study of blood T cells in healthy people across ages. V was clipped by 2 bases and J by 4 bases; unmatched bases: 10. Germline lookup yields CDR1 MNHNS and CDR2 SASEGT. The CDR3 contains 16 residues. This clonotype was recorded many times. It was with a sample-barcoded 5' primer and a J-beta primer mix that a second PCR of roughly 7 to 11 cycles was run. TCRdb used MiXCR to reprocess the 5' RACE reads, holding one entry per CDR3 protein. The sample has some 1.5 million distinct CDR3 sequences; about 28% are singletons. Caucasian individuals from Russia who were healthy and aged 6 to 90 acted as donors. No fewer than 6.5 million PBMCs went into each sample.

This sequence joins TRBV6-1 and TRBJ2-5, with 7 bases that match TRBD2. This receptor was taken from a woman in her twenties or thirties in good health. The specimen was blood. The CDR3 nucleotides are TGTGCCAGCAGTGAAATCAGCGGGGCCGGGGGAGAGACCCAGTACTTC. This gives the protein CASSEISGAGGETQYF.